The 14 T cell receptor beta chains presented below share a single source sample, sequenced in a study of shared clonotypes between healthy human individuals. Assay used: immunoSEQ multiplex PCR; TCRdb lists only in-frame clones, some missing. The sample lists approximately 740,000 clones, less than 85% occurring once. Sequencing was carried out using memory CD4+ T cells sorted from blood. Subset indicated: CD45RA-negative fraction. The receptor source for this set is a woman aged 25 to 39 in good health.

In nucleotides, the CDR3 is TGTGCCAGCAGCGCCGGGAGTCCCACCGGGGAGCTGTTTTTT. Amino acids: CASSAGSPTGELFF. The rearrangement links TRBV28 to TRBJ2-2; D is perhaps TRBD2 (6 bases). Trimming shortened V by 6 bases and J by 4 bases, and 12 bases separated the two germline ends. The CDR3 runs to 14 residues. In germline, CDR1 is MDHEN, CDR2 SYDVKM.

This sequence joins TRBV7-2 and TRBJ2-7; no definite D call. The V end was cut by 3 bases, the J end by 4 bases, with 13 bases between. Per the germline V gene, CDR1 is SGHTA and CDR2 is FQGNSA. The CDR3 sequence is 14 residues long. CDR3 residues: CASSFLGGTYEQYF. CDR3 nucleotide sequence: TGTGCCAGCAGCTTTCTTGGCGGAACATACGAGCAGTACTTC.

V and J are TRBV5-1 and TRBJ1-5, with 11 bases identical to TRBD1. Unmatched junction bases numbered 12, after V lost 4 bases and J lost 3 bases. The CDR3 is 18 residues long. In germline, CDR1 is SGHRS, CDR2 YFSETQ. The CDR3 loop reads CASSGRPADRGHNQPQHF. The CDR3 coding sequence is TGCGCCAGCAGCGGTCGTCCTGCGGACAGGGGGCACAATCAGCCCCAGCATTTT.

As concerns this clone: The same CDR3 also results from other DNA sequences found in this sample. The V call is TRBV5-1, the J call TRBJ2-6; D unresolved. Germline V CDR1 and CDR2: SGHRS, YFSETQ. The CDR3 runs 15 residues. The V gene lost 2 bases and the J gene lost 2 bases, with 8 bases spanning the gap. The CDR3 spells CASSLSTTGANVLTF. The CDR3 nucleotides read TGCGCCAGCAGCTTATCCACAACTGGGGCCAACGTCCTGACTTTC.

The chain uses TRBV6-5 and TRBJ1-5, with 9 bases identical to TRBD1. J was trimmed by 4 bases and V by 6 bases; bases with no gene match: 7. The germline gives CDR1 MNHEY, CDR2 SVGAGI. The CDR3 sequence is 15 residues long. The CDR3 DNA sequence: TGTGCCAGCAGGCCCGGGACAGGGCCGAATCAGCCCCAGCATTTT. Its translation: CASRPGTGPNQPQHF.

The chain has TRBV10-3 and TRBJ2-7; D may be TRBD1 (5 bases). The CDR3 is 14 amino acids. Germline values: CDR1 ENHRY, CDR2 SYGVKD. The V end lost 2 bases, the J end lost 1 base, and 9 bases lay between the germline ends. CDR3 in amino acids: CAISEQGSSYEQYF. CDR3 DNA: TGTGCCATCAGTGAGCAGGGTAGTTCCTACGAGCAGTACTTC.

This chain connects TRBV6-6 to TRBJ2-5; 7 nucleotides match TRBD1. Germline CDR1 reads MNHNY; CDR2 reads SVGAGI (reference sequence). The CDR3 spans 14 residues. After removal of 5 bases from V and 5 bases from J, the junction contained 8 bases not matched to a gene. The CDR3 protein is CASSTGDVVETQYF. The CDR3 DNA sequence: TGTGCCAGCAGTACAGGGGATGTGGTTGAGACCCAGTACTTC.

The V and J genes are TRBV25-1 and TRBJ2-7, with D tentatively TRBD1 (6 bases). The length of the CDR3 is 17 residues. Germline V gene data show CDR1 as MGHDK and CDR2 as SYGVNS. V was trimmed by 1 base and J by 7 bases, leaving 23 bases between them. The CDR3 DNA follows: TGTGCCAGCAGTGAATTGGTAACGGACAGCTCTGAGCGGGAGCAGTACTTC. This sequence encodes CASSELVTDSSEREQYF.

Notes on this clone: The identical CDR3 is also encoded by other nucleotide sequences in the sample. This chain connects TRBV5-1 to TRBJ1-1; D is unclear. Looked up from germline, CDR1 is SGHRS and CDR2 is YFSETQ. The CDR3 totals 15 residues. V dropped 1 base and J dropped 2 bases, with 12 bases sitting between them. In nucleotides, the CDR3 is TGCGCCAGCAGCTTGCCCACGGGGTCAAACACTGAAGCTTTCTTT. This gives the protein CASSLPTGSNTEAFF.

The chain joins TRBV19 to TRBJ2-2; 9 bases match TRBD1. V trimming: 5 bases; J trimming: 6 bases; junction bases outside the gene matches: 7. The CDR3 has 15 amino acids. Germline V gene lookup returns CDR1 LNHDA and CDR2 SQIVND (reference sequence). In nucleotides, the CDR3 is TGTGCCAGTAGTCAGGGACAGGGTATATCCGGGGAGCTGTTTTTT. Translation: CASSQGQGISGELFF.

This clone turned up a few times. V is TRBV2 and J is TRBJ1-2; no clear D gene. CDR1 is SNHLY and CDR2 is FYNNEI in the germline V gene. V was pared by 7 bases and J by 2 bases, with 14 bases between. This CDR3 has 14 amino acids. The CDR3 DNA reads TGTGCCAGCAAGCTCCGTCACAGCAACTATGGCTACACCTTC. Its protein product is CASKLRHSNYGYTF.

V is TRBV19 and J is TRBJ2-6, with D perhaps TRBD1 (5 bases). CDR1 is LNHDA and CDR2 is SQIVND in the germline V gene (reference sequence). Trimming took off 9 bases at V and 0 bases at J, with 21 bases between the two ends. The CDR3 length is 18 residues. The CDR3 DNA sequence: TGTGCCAGCTCTTTTAGGGGCCTCTCGAGCTCTGGGGCCAACGTCCTGACTTTC. This gives the protein CASSFRGLSSSGANVLTF. Supplemented by reference TRBV19 and TRBJ2-6, the full variable domain reads DGGITQSPKYLFRKEGQNVTLSCEQNLNHDAMYWYRQDPGQGLRLIYYSQIVNDFQKGDIAEGYSVSREKKESFPLTVTSAQKNPTAFYLCASSFRGLSSSGANVLTFGAGSRLTVL.

J is TRBJ1-2 and V is TRBV4-1; the match to TRBD1 covers 7 bases. The CDR3 consists of 15 residues. Trimming cost V 0 bases and J 4 bases; bases outside gene matches: 5. Germline lookup yields CDR1 MGHRA and CDR2 YSYEKL. CDR3 region: CASSQDLDRFYGYTF. CDR3 nucleotide sequence: TGCGCCAGCAGCCAAGATCTGGACAGGTTCTATGGCTACACCTTC.

There are a few counts of this clone. J is TRBJ1-3 and V is TRBV27, with D possibly matching TRBD1 (5 bases). The CDR3 totals 14 residues. Trimming removed 3 bases from V and 9 bases from J, with 15 bases in between. Germline V lookup: CDR1 MNHEY, CDR2 SMNVEV (reference sequence). The CDR3: CASSLEAGFGTIYF. The CDR3 DNA reads TGTGCCAGCAGTTTGGAGGCAGGGTTCGGCACCATATATTTT.